Listed here are 24 T cell receptor beta chains from one sample, sequenced in a study of T-cell reconstitution after alpha-beta-depleted transplantation in children. Unique molecular identifiers were incorporated when the TCRbeta library was constructed. MiXCR, applied by TCRdb to the PCR reads, yields one record per CDR3 protein. The table shows a few hundred thousand distinct CDR3 sequences, with 20% occurring only once. This material consisted of PBMCs from the stem cell graft donor, taken from the stem cell graft. These receptors all come from a human donor who donated a stem cell graft to a child with acute myeloid leukemia.

The table lists this clonotype with a few counts. The V and J genes are TRBV7-9 and TRBJ2-7; D possibly corresponds to TRBD2 (5 bases). Trimming left V 5 bases short and J 3 bases short, with 20 bases between. CDR3 length: 16 residues. The germline V gene encodes CDR1 SEHNR and CDR2 FQNEAQ (reference sequence). DNA of the CDR3: TGTGCCAGCAGCCTTCAAGGAGGTAGCGAGAGCTACGAGCAGTACTTC. Translation gives CASSLQGGSESYEQYF.

This clonotype came up many times. The V and J genes are TRBV20-1 and TRBJ2-5; 9 nucleotides match TRBD1. The CDR3 sequence is 13 residues long. Germline CDR1 and CDR2: DFQATT and SNEGSKA (reference sequence). V trimming: 7 bases; J trimming: 5 bases; junction bases outside the gene matches: 8. CDR3 loop: CSVTTGGEETQYF. In DNA form, the CDR3 reads TGCAGTGTTACCACAGGGGGCGAGGAGACCCAGTACTTC.

V is TRBV28 and J is TRBJ2-7, with unresolved D. The V and J ends lost 4 bases and 1 base respectively, with 14 bases between them. The V gene's germline CDR1 is MDHEN and CDR2 SYDVKM. This CDR3 comprises 15 residues. The CDR3 here is CASSSQWQVSYEQYF. CDR3 nucleotide sequence: TGTGCCAGCAGTTCGCAGTGGCAAGTGTCCTACGAGCAGTACTTC.

This clonotype was detected once. A read error may explain this, as a much larger clone is one base away. The chain employs TRBV20-1 and TRBJ2-1; D might be TRBD2 (6 bases). V was trimmed by 5 bases and J by 8 bases, leaving 19 bases between them. The CDR3 runs 14 residues. The germline CDR1 and CDR2 sequences are DFQATT and SNEGSKA (reference sequence). CDR3 bases: TGCAGTGCTCTACCGGGGCTAGCGTTCTATGAGCAGTTCTTC. It specifies CSALPGLAFYEQFF.

This clonotype has a count of ten or more. This rearrangement joins TRBV20-1 to TRBJ1-4; 8 nucleotides align to TRBD1. V lost 7 bases and J lost 7; bases outside the gene matches: 8. This CDR3 has 13 residues. Germline-derived CDR1 and CDR2 are DFQATT and SNEGSKA (reference sequence). The CDR3 nucleotides are TGCAGTGTTTTGGGGACAGGAGGTGAAAAACTGTTTTTT. This gives the protein CSVLGTGGEKLFF.

The V and J genes are TRBV2 and TRBJ2-1; the match to TRBD2 covers 8 bases. Germline CDR1 reads SNHLY; CDR2 reads FYNNEI. This CDR3 has 12 residues. V gave up 5 bases and J gave up 12 bases; unmatched junction bases: 6. CDR3 in amino acids: CASSPGGPGQFF. The CDR3 DNA is TGTGCCAGCAGTCCGGGAGGGCCCGGGCAGTTCTTC.

V gene TRBV12-3 or TRBV12-4 combines with J gene TRBJ2-1; 8 bases are a match to TRBD2. CDR3 size: 16 residues. After removal of 8 bases from V and 3 bases from J, the junction contained 12 bases not matched to a gene. CDR3 coding DNA: TGTGCCAGCGGGTTGGGGGGCGGGAGGAGCTACAATGAGCAGTTCTTC. As protein: CASGLGGGRSYNEQFF.

This clonotype was found a few times. V usage is TRBV28 and J usage is TRBJ2-7, with D perhaps matching TRBD2 (6 bases). The CDR3 consists of 16 residues. CDR1 MDHEN and CDR2 SYDVKM come from the germline V gene. V was shortened by 3 bases and J by 4 bases, with 19 bases between the two germline ends. In nucleotides, the CDR3 is TGTGCCAGCAGTTTCCGAGGGTTCCAGGCGGGGTACGAGCAGTACTTC. Its protein product is CASSFRGFQAGYEQYF.

This clonotype came up many times. The V call is TRBV6-5, the J call TRBJ1-1; possibly TRBD1 for D (5 bases). The CDR3 runs to 12 residues. V lost 9 bases, J lost 1 base, and 9 bases lay in between. CDR1 is MNHEY, CDR2 SVGAGI, per germline. CDR3 in DNA: TGTGCCAGGGGAACAGGGAACACTGAAGCTTTCTTT. Translated: CARGTGNTEAFF.

CDR3 sequence reads: CSVEDDRTSGSTNEQFF. CDR3 nucleotides: TGCAGCGTTGAAGACGATAGGACTAGCGGGAGTACGAATGAGCAGTTCTTC. The chain is built from TRBV29-1 and TRBJ2-1; 13 bases align to TRBD2. Germline loops: CDR1 SQVTM, CDR2 ANQGSEA. V trimming: 0 bases; J trimming: 7 bases; junction bases outside the gene matches: 9. The CDR3 covers 17 residues.

There are many counts of this clonotype. The V and J genes are TRBV27 and TRBJ2-5; 9 bases fit TRBD2. The V segment lost 4 bases and the J segment 5 bases; nucleotides outside the gene matches: 11. Looked up from germline, CDR1 is MNHEY and CDR2 is SMNVEV (reference sequence). The CDR3 consists of 16 residues. The DNA for the CDR3 is TGTGCCAGCAGTTCGGGATTAGCGGGAGTCTGGGAGACCCAGTACTTC. This gives the protein CASSSGLAGVWETQYF.

In its sample, this clonotype was seen a few times. The rearrangement joins TRBV28 to TRBJ2-5; D unclear. Per germline, CDR1 MDHEN and CDR2 SYDVKM. Trimming stripped 2 bases from V and 2 bases from J, with 9 bases between. The CDR3 totals 14 residues. CDR3 in DNA: TGTGCCAGCAGTTTAAGGTCCCAGCAAGAGACCCAGTACTTC. Translated, it gives CASSLRSQQETQYF.

There are a few counts of this clonotype. The rearrangement uses TRBV12-3 or TRBV12-4 and TRBJ2-7; D not resolved. This CDR3 is 13 amino acids long. Between the trimmed V and J ends, which lost 1 base and 7 bases, there was a span of 11 bases. The CDR3 coding sequence is TGTGCCAGCAGTTTAGACAGAAGGTGGGAGCAGTACTTC. As protein: CASSLDRRWEQYF.

In this sample, this clonotype turned up many times. This sequence joins TRBV12-3 or TRBV12-4 and TRBJ2-1; 10 bases are shared with TRBD2. Germline trimming cut 5 bases from V and 4 bases from J; bases unmatched to any gene: 8. This CDR3 comprises 16 residues. CDR3 sequence (DNA): TGTGCCAGCAGTCCCAGAGGACTAGCGGTTTACAATGAGCAGTTCTTC. Amino acid sequence: CASSPRGLAVYNEQFF.

This clonotype has just a few counts. The V gene is TRBV15, the J gene TRBJ2-2; 9 bases agree with TRBD1. CDR1 and CDR2 from the germline V gene are LNHNV and YYDKDF (reference sequence). The CDR3 spans 18 residues. V lost 3 bases, J lost 2 bases, and 10 bases stayed unmatched. The CDR3 spells CATSSIQGAPRNTGELFF. The CDR3 nucleotides are TGTGCCACCAGCAGTATACAGGGGGCGCCTAGAAACACCGGGGAGCTGTTTTTT.

This clonotype appeared a few times. The J gene is TRBJ2-7, the V gene TRBV4-1, with D perhaps TRBD1 or TRBD2 (5 bases each). Trimming left V 0 bases short and J 7 bases short, with 10 bases between. The CDR3 is 13 residues long. In germline, CDR1 is MGHRA, CDR2 YSYEKL. Written as DNA, the CDR3 is TGCGCCAGCAGCCAAGAGACGGGGCGGGAGCAGTACTTC. Its translation: CASSQETGREQYF.

The V call is TRBV9, the J call TRBJ2-7; TRBD2 matches at 9 bases. V shed 0 bases and J 6 bases; nucleotides not matched to a gene: 7. Germline CDR1 reads SGDLS; CDR2 reads YYNGEE. CDR3 length: 15 amino acids. The CDR3 DNA reads as TGTGCCAGCAGCGTAGCAGGGACTAGCTTCACCGAGCAGTACTTC. Amino acid sequence: CASSVAGTSFTEQYF.

J is TRBJ2-3 and V is TRBV4-1; 8 nucleotides agree with TRBD1. Germline V gene data show CDR1 as MGHRA and CDR2 as YSYEKL. The CDR3 has 16 residues. The V and J ends lost 4 bases and 2 bases, in that order; junction bases with no gene match: 8. CDR3 region: CASSLRTGPSTDTQYF. In DNA form, the CDR3 reads TGCGCCAGCAGCCTCAGGACAGGGCCCTCCACAGATACGCAGTATTTT.

This clonotype was found a few times. The chain joins TRBV7-8 to TRBJ2-1; tentative D call: TRBD2 (6 bases). CDR1 is SGHVS, CDR2 FQNEAQ, per germline. Trimming took off 1 base at V and 8 bases at J, with 12 bases between the two ends. The CDR3 spans 14 residues. The CDR3 nucleotides are TGTGCCAGCAGCTTAGGGGGAGGAGTCCATGAGCAGTTCTTC. This gives the protein CASSLGGGVHEQFF.

The chain joins TRBV12-3 or TRBV12-4 to TRBJ2-3; TRBD1 aligns across 8 bases. Trimming at V came to 7 bases and at J to 5 bases, leaving 17 bases not matched to a gene. This CDR3 comprises 17 residues. The CDR3 region is CASNSPDRVITGDTQYF. CDR3 bases: TGTGCCAGCAATTCCCCGGACAGGGTCATTACCGGAGATACGCAGTATTTT.

This clonotype was detected a few times. The chain joins TRBV5-1 to TRBJ2-7, with a tentative D call TRBD2 (5 bases). CDR1 is SGHRS, CDR2 YFSETQ, per germline. Trimming pared 1 base from V and 1 base from J, leaving 12 bases between. The CDR3 contains 15 residues. The CDR3 loop is CASSLLTSGSYEQYF. Here the CDR3 DNA reads TGCGCCAGCAGCTTGTTAACTAGTGGATCCTACGAGCAGTACTTC.

The CDR3 coding sequence is TGTGCCAGCAGTCCGGTAACCTATGGGCCTGGAGGCGAGCAGTACTTC. Its protein is CASSPVTYGPGGEQYF. V and J are TRBV28 and TRBJ2-7, with D maybe TRBD2 (5 bases). Deletions cut 5 bases from V and 6 bases from J, with 23 bases between. Per germline, CDR1 MDHEN and CDR2 SYDVKM. The CDR3 sequence is 16 residues long.

In its sample, this clonotype was seen a few times. The J gene is TRBJ2-1, the V gene TRBV20-1, with D perhaps matching TRBD1 (6 bases). This CDR3 is 13 amino acids long. Per the germline V gene, CDR1 is DFQATT and CDR2 is SNEGSKA (reference sequence). V was clipped by 1 base and J by 12 bases, with 16 bases between them. CDR3 protein: CSARAPQGMGQFF. The CDR3 nucleotides read TGCAGTGCTAGAGCCCCTCAGGGGATGGGGCAGTTCTTC.

This clonotype came up many times. Here the CDR3 reads CASTTRESRTDTQYF. For the CDR3, the DNA is TGTGCCAGCACCACCAGGGAGTCCCGCACAGATACGCAGTATTTT. V usage is TRBV6-2 or TRBV6-3 and J usage is TRBJ2-3, with D possibly called TRBD1 or TRBD2 (5 bases each). Per the germline V gene, CDR1 is MNHEY and CDR2 is SVGEGT. The ends were cut back, 7 bases at V and 1 base at J, with 15 bases in the middle. The CDR3 contains 15 residues.